These 29 T cell receptor beta chains share one sample of origin, sequenced in a study of blood T cells in healthy people across ages. With a J-beta primer mix and a sample-barcoded 5' primer, a second PCR ran about 7 to 12 cycles. One entry per CDR3 protein, called by TCRdb with MiXCR from the 5' RACE reads. The sample has some 760,000 distinct CDR3 sequences, roughly 25% seen once. The same sample was also used in a study of T cells of mothers and their children.

Source material: blood. Source of these receptors: a boy aged 5-17 years in good health.

The V call is TRBV12-3 or TRBV12-4, the J call TRBJ1-5; no reliable D call. The CDR3 length is 14 residues. V gave up 5 bases and J gave up 7 bases, with 15 bases separating them. The DNA for the CDR3 is TGTGCCAGCAGTCTCTCGGCGGGGTTCCAGCCCCAGCATTTT. Encoded protein: CASSLSAGFQPQHF.

The chain recombines TRBV19 with TRBJ1-5; 8 bases map to TRBD1. J was trimmed by 4 bases and V by 7 bases; bases with no gene match: 9. Germline CDR1 reads LNHDA; CDR2 reads SQIVND (reference sequence). This CDR3 has 15 amino acids. The CDR3 sequence is CASNPGQAKNQPQHF. The CDR3 DNA sequence: TGTGCCAGTAACCCGGGACAGGCGAAGAATCAGCCCCAGCATTTT.

About this clonotype: Compared with germline, one end of the junction differs, possibly owing to a read error. The chain combines TRBV9 with TRBJ2-6; 7 bases align to TRBD1. CDR1 and CDR2 from the germline V gene are SGDLS and YYNGEE. This CDR3 comprises 17 residues. The CDR3 DNA is TGTGCCTGCAGCGTAACAGGGGCCGACTCTGGGGCCAACGTCCTGACTTTC. This codes for CACSVTGADSGANVLTF. The variable domain in full, with the rest retrieved from reference TRBV9 and TRBJ2-6, is DSGVTQTPKHLITATGQRVTLRCSPRSGDLSVYWYQQSLDQGLQFLIQYYNGEERAKGNILERFSAQQFPDLHSELNLSSLELGDSALYFCACSVTGADSGANVLTFGAGSRLTVL.

The chain uses TRBV2 and TRBJ1-2; TRBD1 matches 7 bases. Germline V lookup: CDR1 SNHLY, CDR2 FYNNEI. V lost 5 bases, J lost 4 bases, and 16 bases stayed unmatched. This CDR3 spans 17 amino acids. Here the CDR3 reads CASSPTLRQGRGYGYTF. The CDR3 bases are TGTGCCAGCAGTCCAACCCTAAGACAGGGTCGGGGCTATGGCTACACCTTC.

The rearrangement joins TRBV7-2 to TRBJ1-6; tentative D call: TRBD1 (5 bases). Germline-derived CDR1 and CDR2 are SGHTA and FQGNSA. The CDR3 runs to 14 residues. V was trimmed by 2 bases and J by 10 bases, leaving 12 bases between them. The CDR3 spells CASSLMGGESPLHF. In DNA, the CDR3 is TGTGCCAGCAGCTTAATGGGGGGTGAATCACCCCTCCACTTT.

The chain uses TRBV13 and TRBJ2-7; D is undetermined. Trimming removed 2 bases at V and 3 bases at J, with 17 bases between. Germline V gene data show CDR1 as PRHDT and CDR2 as FYEKMQ (reference sequence). The length of the CDR3 is 16 residues. CDR3 sequence reads: CASSLMVGQLNYEQYF. The CDR3 bases are TGTGCCAGCAGCTTAATGGTTGGGCAGCTGAACTACGAGCAGTACTTC.

V and J are TRBV6-2 or TRBV6-3 and TRBJ2-3; 10 positions agree with TRBD2. Losses at the gene ends were 6 bases for V and 4 bases for J; bases not matched to a gene: 4. Germline CDR1 is MNHEY and CDR2 is SVGEGT. CDR3 size: 14 residues. The chain's CDR3 is CASSHTSGADTQYF. In DNA form, the CDR3 reads TGTGCCAGCAGCCACACTAGCGGGGCAGATACGCAGTATTTT.

The table lists this clonotype with a few counts. This chain joins TRBV28 and TRBJ1-2; D is unresolved. V was pared by 7 bases and J by 0 bases, with 6 bases between. This CDR3 has 12 amino acids. Germline assignment: CDR1 MDHEN and CDR2 SYDVKM. The CDR3 loop reads CASIAANYGYTF. The CDR3 DNA is TGTGCCAGCATAGCAGCTAACTATGGCTACACCTTC.

This clonotype was seen a handful of times. The chain recombines TRBV29-1 with TRBJ2-1, with D uncertain. The CDR3 totals 11 residues. The germline V gene has CDR1 SQVTM and CDR2 ANQGSEA. V was trimmed by 7 bases and J by 7 bases, leaving 11 bases between them. The CDR3 loop reads CSASDGNEQFF. The DNA for the CDR3 is TGCAGCGCCTCGGACGGGAATGAGCAGTTCTTC.

The chain carries TRBV5-6 and TRBJ1-1; D not certain. The CDR3 runs 13 residues. Trimming cost V 0 bases and J 5 bases, with 8 bases left between them. Per germline, CDR1 SGHDT and CDR2 YYEEEE. CDR3 sequence (DNA): TGTGCCAGCAGCTTGGTGGCGGAGACTGAAGCTTTCTTT. It is translated as CASSLVAETEAFF.

In regard to this clonotype: At one end, the junction sequence differs from germline, possibly due to a read error. The gene calls are TRBV19 and TRBJ2-5; D uncertain. CDR1 is LNHDA, CDR2 SQIVND, per germline (reference sequence). This CDR3 is 13 amino acids long. The CDR3 DNA reads TGTGTCAGTAGTATTAGGAGTGGAGAGACCCAGTACTTC. Protein: CVSSIRSGETQYF.

This clonotype was picked up a small number of times. The chain has TRBV29-1 and TRBJ2-1; 7 nucleotides line up with TRBD2. The CDR3 is 14 amino acids. After removal of 4 bases from V and 8 bases from J, the junction contained 11 bases not matched to a gene. Germline-derived CDR1 and CDR2 are SQVTM and ANQGSEA. CDR3: CSVALRLAVDEQFF. The CDR3 region has the DNA TGCAGCGTTGCGCTCCGACTAGCCGTCGATGAGCAGTTCTTC.

This clonotype was counted only a few times. The chain joins TRBV20-1 to TRBJ2-3; no reliable D call. Trimming removed 2 bases from V and 1 base from J, with 13 bases in between. The germline CDR1 and CDR2 sequences are DFQATT and SNEGSKA (reference sequence). The CDR3 sequence is 15 residues long. DNA of the CDR3: TGCAGTGCTAGATCTTTCCGTGCAGGCACAGATACGCAGTATTTT. Protein sequence: CSARSFRAGTDTQYF.

The chain couples TRBV5-1 to TRBJ1-2; 8 bases map to TRBD1. With V trimmed by 3 bases and J by 4 bases, 5 bases remained unmatched. This CDR3 is built from 14 residues. Germline CDR1 SGHRS, CDR2 YFSETQ. The CDR3 bases are TGCGCCAGCAGCTCGACAGGGGTGATCTATGGCTACACCTTC. Its protein product is CASSSTGVIYGYTF.

Only a few counts were recorded for this clonotype. The conserved final phenylalanine or tryptophan is absent from the CDR3, which likely points to a read error. V is TRBV6-5 and J is TRBJ1-1, with D maybe TRBD1 (5 bases). Trimming left V 0 bases short and J 8 bases short, with 16 bases between. The CDR3 runs 15 residues. From germline, CDR1 is MNHEY and CDR2 SVGAGI. The CDR3 region has the DNA TGTGCCAGCAGTTACTCGAGGACACTCGGGGGGGAAGCTTTCCTT. Protein product: CASSYSRTLGGEAFL.

This clonotype has only a few counts. V is TRBV28 and J is TRBJ2-5; TRBD2 aligns across 16 bases. The better agreement between TRBJ2-1 and the DNA end casts doubt on the J call. The length of the CDR3 is 19 residues. The V gene's germline CDR1 is MDHEN and CDR2 SYDVKM. This chain's CDR3 is CASSPPGLAGGPYSNEQFF. The CDR3, as DNA: TGTGCCAGCAGCCCCCCGGGACTAGCGGGAGGGCCGTATTCCAATGAGCAGTTCTTC.

This clonotype was counted a few times. V gene TRBV27 combines with J gene TRBJ2-5; 11 nucleotides line up with TRBD2. The J call may be mistaken, given a closer DNA end match to TRBJ2-1. The V gene's germline CDR1 is MNHEY and CDR2 SMNVEV (reference sequence). This CDR3 is built from 15 residues. CDR3 sequence: CASSLGTSGGSEQFF. The CDR3 region has the DNA TGTGCCAGCAGTTTAGGGACTAGCGGCGGGAGTGAGCAGTTCTTC.

The rearrangement links TRBV7-9 to TRBJ1-5; D not certain. The CDR3 covers 12 residues. In germline, CDR1 is SEHNR, CDR2 FQNEAQ (reference sequence). V was trimmed by 8 bases and J by 4 bases, leaving 9 bases between them. CDR3 nucleotide sequence: TGTGCCAGCGCACGGGATAATCAGCCCCAGCATTTT. It encodes CASARDNQPQHF.

This clonotype appeared a few times. This rearrangement joins TRBV4-3 to TRBJ2-5; no clear D. Germline loops: CDR1 LGHNA, CDR2 YSLEER. There are 13 residues in the CDR3. V was trimmed by 5 bases and J by 2 bases, leaving 9 bases between them. The CDR3 DNA reads as TGCGCCAGCAGCGCAGCCTTACAAGAGACCCAGTACTTC. This encodes CASSAALQETQYF.

The J gene is TRBJ2-6, the V gene TRBV9; 8 bases fit TRBD1. CDR1 and CDR2 (germline): SGDLS, YYNGEE. The CDR3 has 16 amino acids. The V and J ends lost 2 bases and 2 bases, in that order; junction bases with no gene match: 3. For the CDR3, the DNA is TGTGCCAGCAGCGTGGACAGGGTTCCTGGGGCCAACGTCCTGACTTTC. Amino acid sequence: CASSVDRVPGANVLTF. Drawing the rest from reference TRBV9 and TRBJ2-6, the complete variable domain is DSGVTQTPKHLITATGQRVTLRCSPRSGDLSVYWYQQSLDQGLQFLIQYYNGEERAKGNILERFSAQQFPDLHSELNLSSLELGDSALYFCASSVDRVPGANVLTFGAGSRLTVL.

This clonotype has just a few counts. The chain links TRBV28 to TRBJ2-7, with 9 nucleotides matching TRBD1. From germline, CDR1 is MDHEN and CDR2 SYDVKM. CDR3 length: 15 amino acids. V shed 3 bases, J shed 4 bases, and the junction held 7 bases outside the gene matches. The CDR3 sequence is CASSFTSTGGYEQYF. The CDR3 DNA sequence: TGTGCCAGCAGTTTCACCTCGACAGGGGGGTACGAGCAGTACTTC.

This clonotype appeared a few times. The genes are TRBV28 and TRBJ2-3; D is perhaps TRBD1 (5 bases). CDR3 length equals 19 residues. The germline V gene has CDR1 MDHEN and CDR2 SYDVKM. Between the trimmed V and J ends, which lost 7 bases and 2 bases, there was a span of 28 bases. This CDR3 is CASTWGDHRTHLITDTQYF. Here the CDR3 DNA reads TGTGCCAGCACCTGGGGCGACCATCGGACCCATCTCATCACAGATACGCAGTATTTT.

The chain employs TRBV7-9 and TRBJ1-1; 7 bases are a match to TRBD1. After removal of 5 bases from V and 0 bases from J, the junction contained 15 bases not matched to a gene. The germline CDR1 and CDR2 sequences are SEHNR and FQNEAQ (reference sequence). This CDR3 has 18 amino acids. In DNA form, the CDR3 reads TGTGCCAGCAGCGAACCCGGCGGACAGGCACTCATGAACACTGAAGCTTTCTTT. This translates into CASSEPGGQALMNTEAFF.

In this sample, this clonotype turned up a few times. V and J are TRBV12-3 or TRBV12-4 and TRBJ2-1; no firm D call. There are 15 residues in the CDR3. V gave up 7 bases and J gave up 2 bases, with 15 bases separating them. CDR3 sequence reads: CASTSDGSPYNEQFF. CDR3 DNA sequence: TGTGCCAGCACCTCAGACGGGTCCCCCTACAATGAGCAGTTCTTC.

V gene TRBV7-2 combines with J gene TRBJ2-5; no reliable D call. The end of the DNA is better explained by TRBJ2-7, so the J call may be wrong. The CDR3 is 12 residues long. Germline V CDR1 and CDR2: SGHTA, FQGNSA. The CDR3 DNA is TGTGCCAGCAGCCAGCTTGCCTACGAGCAGTACTTC. Translation: CASSQLAYEQYF.

J is TRBJ2-7 and V is TRBV28; 9 nucleotides line up with TRBD1. Germline loops: CDR1 MDHEN, CDR2 SYDVKM. This CDR3 region has 17 residues. V lost 6 bases to trimming and J lost 6 bases; unmatched junction nucleotides: 18. The CDR3 DNA follows: TGTGCCAGCAGCACATCCTGGGGACAGGGTAAATCCCCCGAGCAGTACTTC. Encoded protein: CASSTSWGQGKSPEQYF.

This clonotype was detected a few times. This chain links TRBV15 with TRBJ2-2; TRBD2 is a possible D gene (7 bases). Germline CDR1 reads LNHNV; CDR2 reads YYDKDF (reference sequence). Trimming removed 1 base from V and 4 bases from J, with 16 bases in between. This CDR3 is built from 17 residues. This CDR3 reads CATSRVAGEGGTGELFF. Here the CDR3 DNA reads TGTGCCACCAGCAGAGTCGCGGGAGAGGGGGGCACCGGGGAGCTGTTTTTT.

V gene TRBV28 combines with J gene TRBJ2-7; D perhaps matches TRBD2 (5 bases). Germline V gene sequence: CDR1 MDHEN, CDR2 SYDVKM. The CDR3 totals 15 residues. Trimming stripped 6 bases from V and 2 bases from J, with 17 bases between. The chain's CDR3 is CASSRPRAATYEQYF. CDR3 in DNA: TGTGCCAGCAGCCGTCCGCGGGCGGCCACCTACGAGCAGTACTTC.

The chain couples TRBV24-1 to TRBJ2-5; no clear D gene. Between the trimmed V and J ends, which lost 5 bases and 2 bases, there was a span of 8 bases. The V gene's germline CDR1 is KGHDR and CDR2 SFDVKD. The CDR3 is 13 amino acids. The CDR3: CATSGTSQETQYF. The DNA for the CDR3 is TGTGCCACCAGTGGTACCAGTCAAGAGACCCAGTACTTC.